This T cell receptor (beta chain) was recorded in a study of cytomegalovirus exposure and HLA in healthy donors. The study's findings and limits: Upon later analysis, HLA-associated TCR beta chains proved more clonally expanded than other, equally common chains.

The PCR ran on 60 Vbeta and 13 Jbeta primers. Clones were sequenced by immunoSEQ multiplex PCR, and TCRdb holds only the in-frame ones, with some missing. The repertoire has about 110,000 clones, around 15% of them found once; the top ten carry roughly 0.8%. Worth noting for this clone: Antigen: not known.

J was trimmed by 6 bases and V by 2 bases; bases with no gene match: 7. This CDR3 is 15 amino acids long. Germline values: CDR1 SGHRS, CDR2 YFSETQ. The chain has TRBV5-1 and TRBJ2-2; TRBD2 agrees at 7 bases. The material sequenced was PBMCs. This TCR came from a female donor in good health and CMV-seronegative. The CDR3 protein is CASSFGAGAAGELFF. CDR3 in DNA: TGCGCCAGCAGCTTTGGGGCGGGAGCGGCCGGGGAGCTGTTTTTT.